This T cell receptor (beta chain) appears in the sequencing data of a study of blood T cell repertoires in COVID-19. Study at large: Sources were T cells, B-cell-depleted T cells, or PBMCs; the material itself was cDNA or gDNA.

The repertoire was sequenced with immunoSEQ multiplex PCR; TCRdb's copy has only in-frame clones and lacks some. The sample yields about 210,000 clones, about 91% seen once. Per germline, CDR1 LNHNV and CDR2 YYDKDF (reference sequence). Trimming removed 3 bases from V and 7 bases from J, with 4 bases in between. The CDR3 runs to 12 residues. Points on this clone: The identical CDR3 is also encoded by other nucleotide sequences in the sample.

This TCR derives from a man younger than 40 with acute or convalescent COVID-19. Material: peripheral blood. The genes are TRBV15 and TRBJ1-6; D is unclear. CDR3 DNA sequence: TGTGCCACCAGCAGCTTAAATTCACCCCTCCACTTT. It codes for CATSSLNSPLHF.